The rows below give T cell receptor beta chains drawn from one sample of a study of blood T cells in healthy people across ages. TCRdb analysed the 5' RACE reads with MiXCR anew, one entry per CDR3 protein. Here the sample spans some 1 million distinct CDR3 sequences, less than 50% being singletons. The specimen was blood. The receptors come from a woman aged 60-70 years in good health. Both conserved end residues are part of each CDR3. A D gene is named only where the DNA matches it firmly. Size tells how often a clone was seen (once, few, many) or the class of an expanded clone, and some rows leave it out.

cdr3_length: 11
v_call: TRBV28
d_call: .
j_call: TRBJ2-6
clone_size: .
cdr3_aa: CASSRANVLTF
cdr3_nt: TGTGCCAGCAGTCGGGCCAACGTCCTGACTTTC

cdr3_length: 15
v_call: TRBV12-3/TRBV12-4
d_call: TRBD1
j_call: TRBJ2-3
clone_size: .
cdr3_aa: CASSFTGDGTDTQYF
cdr3_nt: TGTGCCAGCAGTTTTACAGGGGATGGCACAGATACGCAGTATTTT

cdr3_length: 13
v_call: TRBV5-6
d_call: .
j_call: TRBJ2-3
clone_size: few
cdr3_aa: CASSYRVPDTQYF
cdr3_nt: TGTGCCAGCAGCTACCGGGTCCCCGATACGCAGTATTTT

cdr3_length: 15
v_call: TRBV2
d_call: .
j_call: TRBJ2-7
clone_size: .
cdr3_aa: CASSEYGGRTYEQYF
cdr3_nt: TGTGCCAGCAGTGAATATGGGGGGAGAACCTACGAGCAGTACTTC

cdr3_length: 14
v_call: TRBV20-1
d_call: TRBD2
j_call: TRBJ2-7
clone_size: few
cdr3_aa: CSAPWNSGMREQYF
cdr3_nt: TGCAGTGCACCCTGGAATAGCGGGATGAGAGAGCAGTACTTC

cdr3_length: 13
v_call: TRBV11-2
d_call: TRBD1
j_call: TRBJ2-4
clone_size: .
cdr3_aa: CASSTTGLNIQYF
cdr3_nt: TGTGCCAGCAGCACGACAGGGTTGAACATTCAGTACTTC

cdr3_length: 14
v_call: TRBV5-1
d_call: .
j_call: TRBJ2-7
clone_size: .
cdr3_aa: CASSLQGMSYEQYF
cdr3_nt: TGCGCCAGCAGCTTACAGGGTATGTCCTACGAGCAGTACTTC

cdr3_length: 17
v_call: TRBV12-3/TRBV12-4
d_call: .
j_call: TRBJ2-1
clone_size: few
cdr3_aa: CTSSRVSGRSSYNERYF
cdr3_nt: TGTACCAGCAGTCGCGTATCAGGTCGAAGCTCCTACAATGAGCGGTACTTC

cdr3_length: 14
v_call: TRBV15
d_call: .
j_call: TRBJ2-7
clone_size: few
cdr3_aa: CATSRAARGYEQYF
cdr3_nt: TGTGCCACCAGCAGAGCCGCCAGGGGATACGAGCAGTACTTC

cdr3_length: 15
v_call: TRBV7-3
d_call: TRBD2
j_call: TRBJ2-3
clone_size: .
cdr3_aa: CASSNSGGMTDTQYF
cdr3_nt: TGTGCCAGCAGCAATTCGGGGGGAATGACAGATACGCAGTATTTT

cdr3_length: 15
v_call: TRBV20-1
d_call: .
j_call: TRBJ1-6
clone_size: .
cdr3_aa: CSARSRISYNSPLHF
cdr3_nt: TGCAGTGCTAGAAGTCGCATTTCCTATAATTCACCCCTCCACTTT

cdr3_length: 17
v_call: TRBV3-1
d_call: TRBD2
j_call: TRBJ2-3
clone_size: few
cdr3_aa: CASSGGLAGSVGDTQYF
cdr3_nt: TGTGCCAGCAGCGGGGGACTAGCGGGCTCGGTGGGAGATACGCAGTATTTT

cdr3_length: 17
v_call: TRBV12-3/TRBV12-4
d_call: TRBD1
j_call: TRBJ1-1
clone_size: .
cdr3_aa: CASSFFIADRMNTEAFF
cdr3_nt: TGTGCCAGCAGTTTTTTCATAGCGGACAGGATGAACACTGAAGCTTTCTTT

cdr3_length: 12
v_call: TRBV30
d_call: TRBD1
j_call: TRBJ2-7
clone_size: few
cdr3_aa: CAWRTGAGEQYF
cdr3_nt: TGTGCCTGGAGAACAGGGGCCGGGGAGCAGTACTTC

cdr3_length: 14
v_call: TRBV9
d_call: .
j_call: TRBJ2-1
clone_size: few
cdr3_aa: CASSVEVADNEQFF
cdr3_nt: TGTGCCAGCAGCGTAGAAGTAGCGGACAATGAGCAGTTCTTC

cdr3_length: 13
v_call: TRBV7-2
d_call: .
j_call: TRBJ2-1
clone_size: many
cdr3_aa: CASSQDSYNEQFF
cdr3_nt: TGTGCCAGCAGCCAAGACTCCTACAATGAGCAGTTCTTC

cdr3_length: 16
v_call: TRBV15
d_call: .
j_call: TRBJ2-1
clone_size: .
cdr3_aa: CATSRSLATGYNEQFF
cdr3_nt: TGTGCCACCAGCAGATCCCTAGCGACGGGGTACAATGAGCAGTTCTTC

cdr3_length: 19
v_call: TRBV6-2/TRBV6-3
d_call: TRBD2
j_call: TRBJ2-7
clone_size: .
cdr3_aa: CVSSYQPQRTSGSSYEQYF
cdr3_nt: TGTGTCAGCAGTTACCAACCCCAAAGGACTAGCGGGAGCTCCTACGAGCAGTACTTC

cdr3_length: 17
v_call: TRBV6-1
d_call: .
j_call: TRBJ1-2
clone_size: few
cdr3_aa: CASSEAAPGTINGGYTF
cdr3_nt: TGTGCCAGCAGTGAAGCGGCGCCCGGGACAATAAATGGAGGCTACACCTTC

cdr3_length: 15
v_call: TRBV3-1
d_call: .
j_call: TRBJ1-5
clone_size: .
cdr3_aa: CASSQDRGSNQPQHF
cdr3_nt: TGTGCCAGCAGCCAAGATCGGGGTAGCAATCAGCCCCAGCATTTT

cdr3_length: 17
v_call: TRBV4-2
d_call: .
j_call: TRBJ1-4
clone_size: .
cdr3_aa: CASSQDMGTPTNEKLFF
cdr3_nt: TGTGCCAGCAGCCAAGATATGGGGACCCCAACTAATGAAAAACTGTTTTTT

cdr3_length: 13
v_call: TRBV5-1
d_call: .
j_call: TRBJ2-5
clone_size: many
cdr3_aa: CASSSGTSETQYF
cdr3_nt: TGTGCCAGCAGTTCCGGGACATCGGAGACCCAGTACTTC

cdr3_length: 15
v_call: TRBV12-3/TRBV12-4
d_call: .
j_call: TRBJ2-1
clone_size: few
cdr3_aa: CASKIDSLSYNEQFF
cdr3_nt: TGTGCCAGCAAGATCGACAGTCTCTCCTACAATGAGCAGTTCTTC

cdr3_length: 15
v_call: TRBV6-5
d_call: TRBD1
j_call: TRBJ2-7
clone_size: .
cdr3_aa: CASSYGTGHSYEQYF
cdr3_nt: TGTGCCAGCAGTTACGGGACAGGGCACTCCTACGAGCAGTACTTC

cdr3_length: 16
v_call: TRBV28
d_call: TRBD2
j_call: TRBJ2-7
clone_size: .
cdr3_aa: CASSLYLAGGPNEQYF
cdr3_nt: TGTGCCAGCAGTTTATATTTAGCGGGAGGGCCCAACGAGCAGTACTTC

cdr3_length: 14
v_call: TRBV20-1
d_call: .
j_call: TRBJ2-4
clone_size: .
cdr3_aa: CSARDPSGAGEQYF
cdr3_nt: TGCAGTGCTAGAGATCCTTCAGGGGCTGGTGAGCAGTACTTC

cdr3_length: 18
v_call: TRBV21-1
d_call: .
j_call: TRBJ2-3
clone_size: few
cdr3_aa: CASPNSPGTGLCTDTQYF
cdr3_nt: TGTGCCAGCCCGAACAGTCCCGGGACAGGGCTTTGCACAGATACGCAGTATTTT

cdr3_length: 13
v_call: TRBV18
d_call: .
j_call: TRBJ1-2
clone_size: .
cdr3_aa: CASSPKTNRGYTF
cdr3_nt: TGTGCCAGCTCACCTAAAACAAATCGGGGCTACACCTTC

cdr3_length: 13
v_call: TRBV4-1
d_call: .
j_call: TRBJ2-3
clone_size: .
cdr3_aa: CASSQVGRDTQYF
cdr3_nt: TGCGCCAGCAGCCAAGTCGGCAGGGATACGCAGTATTTT

cdr3_length: 17
v_call: TRBV7-2
d_call: TRBD2
j_call: TRBJ2-3
clone_size: .
cdr3_aa: CASSFGLAGAVGNTQYF
cdr3_nt: TGTGCCAGCAGCTTCGGGCTAGCGGGGGCGGTGGGGAATACGCAGTATTTT

cdr3_length: 16
v_call: TRBV6-5
d_call: .
j_call: TRBJ2-3
clone_size: .
cdr3_aa: CASSYGLATSTDTQYF
cdr3_nt: TGTGCCAGCAGTTACGGGTTAGCGACTAGCACAGATACGCAGTATTTT

cdr3_length: 12
v_call: TRBV29-1
d_call: .
j_call: TRBJ2-7
clone_size: few
cdr3_aa: CSVELRRYEQYF
cdr3_nt: TGCAGCGTTGAGTTAAGGCGCTACGAGCAGTACTTC

cdr3_length: 17
v_call: TRBV7-9
d_call: .
j_call: TRBJ2-1
clone_size: few
cdr3_aa: CASSLGGLAGMRGEQFF
cdr3_nt: TGTGCCAGCAGCTTAGGTGGACTGGCGGGAATGAGAGGTGAGCAGTTCTTC

cdr3_length: 14
v_call: TRBV5-6
d_call: .
j_call: TRBJ1-4
clone_size: few
cdr3_aa: CASSLGTANEKLFF
cdr3_nt: TGTGCCAGCAGCTTAGGAACAGCGAATGAAAAACTGTTTTTT

cdr3_length: 15
v_call: TRBV11-2
d_call: TRBD2
j_call: TRBJ2-7
clone_size: .
cdr3_aa: CASSPSSGSFYEQYF
cdr3_nt: TGTGCCAGCAGCCCATCTAGCGGGAGTTTCTACGAGCAGTACTTC

cdr3_length: 14
v_call: TRBV12-3/TRBV12-4
d_call: .
j_call: TRBJ1-2
clone_size: .
cdr3_aa: CASSLQGPNYGYTF
cdr3_nt: TGTGCCAGCAGTTTGCAGGGACCTAACTATGGCTACACCTTC

cdr3_length: 15
v_call: TRBV12-3/TRBV12-4
d_call: TRBD1
j_call: TRBJ2-5
clone_size: .
cdr3_aa: CASSYAQGAKETQYF
cdr3_nt: TGTGCCAGCAGTTATGCACAGGGGGCGAAAGAGACCCAGTACTTC

cdr3_length: 11
v_call: TRBV28
d_call: .
j_call: TRBJ2-7
clone_size: .
cdr3_aa: CASSATTAQYF
cdr3_nt: TGTGCCAGCAGTGCCACCACGGCCCAGTACTTC

cdr3_length: 15
v_call: TRBV3-1
d_call: .
j_call: TRBJ2-3
clone_size: .
cdr3_aa: CASSQGRGRGDTQYF
cdr3_nt: TGTGCCAGCAGCCAAGGAAGGGGGCGGGGAGATACGCAGTATTTT

cdr3_length: 15
v_call: TRBV18
d_call: TRBD1
j_call: TRBJ2-7
clone_size: .
cdr3_aa: CAGSPSLTGSYEQYF
cdr3_nt: TGTGCCGGCTCACCTTCGTTGACAGGGTCCTACGAGCAGTACTTC

cdr3_length: 18
v_call: TRBV27
d_call: TRBD2
j_call: TRBJ2-5
clone_size: .
cdr3_aa: CASSPPPSGAAVGETQYF
cdr3_nt: TGTGCCAGCAGTCCCCCCCCTAGCGGGGCCGCTGTGGGTGAGACCCAGTACTTC

cdr3_length: 16
v_call: TRBV7-6
d_call: .
j_call: TRBJ2-7
clone_size: .
cdr3_aa: CASSIRDGRFYNEQYF
cdr3_nt: TGTGCCAGCAGCATACGGGACGGGCGCTTCTACAATGAGCAGTACTTC

cdr3_length: 12
v_call: TRBV6-2/TRBV6-3
d_call: .
j_call: TRBJ2-1
clone_size: many
cdr3_aa: CASSPTDNEQFF
cdr3_nt: TGTGCCAGCAGTCCGACGGACAATGAGCAGTTCTTC

cdr3_length: 13
v_call: TRBV20-1
d_call: .
j_call: TRBJ2-1
clone_size: .
cdr3_aa: CSVRQSSYNEQFF
cdr3_nt: TGCAGTGTGAGACAAAGCTCCTACAATGAGCAGTTCTTC

cdr3_length: 17
v_call: TRBV6-2/TRBV6-3
d_call: .
j_call: TRBJ1-5
clone_size: few
cdr3_aa: CASSYGSGGGNNQPQHF
cdr3_nt: TGTGCCAGCAGTTACGGGTCCGGTGGAGGAAACAATCAGCCCCAGCATTTT

cdr3_length: 13
v_call: TRBV5-1
d_call: .
j_call: TRBJ2-7
clone_size: once
cdr3_aa: CTSRIEGVYEQYF
cdr3_nt: TGCACCAGCAGAATAGAGGGGGTCTACGAGCAGTACTTC

cdr3_length: 15
v_call: TRBV7-8
d_call: .
j_call: TRBJ1-1
clone_size: .
cdr3_aa: CASSLARGANTEAFF
cdr3_nt: TGTGCCAGCAGCTTAGCACGGGGGGCGAACACTGAAGCTTTCTTT

cdr3_length: 15
v_call: TRBV9
d_call: .
j_call: TRBJ2-3
clone_size: .
cdr3_aa: CASSGPGAPTDTQYF
cdr3_nt: TGTGCCAGCAGCGGCCCGGGAGCGCCCACAGATACGCAGTATTTT

cdr3_length: 13
v_call: TRBV6-4
d_call: .
j_call: TRBJ1-1
clone_size: few
cdr3_aa: CASSAGRDTEAFF
cdr3_nt: TGTGCCAGCAGTGCTGGAAGGGACACTGAAGCTTTCTTT